This TCR beta chain was sequenced for a study of cytomegalovirus exposure and HLA in healthy donors. 13 Jbeta primers and 60 Vbeta primers were used for the PCR. Assay used: immunoSEQ multiplex PCR; TCRdb lists only in-frame clones, some missing. The table lists about 94,000 clones, 76% of them singletons, with more than 1.3% in the top ten. The study's findings and limits: Among TCR beta chains of equal frequency, HLA-associated ones were more clonally expanded in a later analysis. Cytomegalovirus association was assigned to about 150 TCR beta chains.

Worth noting for this clone: Its specificity is unknown.

The CDR3 is 19 residues long. V gave up 3 bases and J gave up 1 base; unmatched junction bases: 10. Germline V gene sequence: CDR1 SGHVS, CDR2 FQNEAQ. The material sequenced was PBMCs. The V and J genes are TRBV7-8 and TRBJ2-1; TRBD1 matches 12 bases. The receptor was isolated from a male donor in good health and CMV-seronegative. This CDR3 is CASSFRDRGRELSYNEQFF. CDR3 DNA: TGTGCCAGCAGCTTTCGGGACAGGGGGCGGGAGTTGTCCTACAATGAGCAGTTCTTC. The full variable domain, in which reference TRBV7-8 and TRBJ2-1 provide the parts outside the CDR3, is GAGVSQSPRYKVAKRGQDVALRCDPISGHVSLFWYQQALGQGPEFLTYFQNEAQLDKSGLPSDRFFAERPEGSVSTLKIQRTQQEDSAVYLCASSFRDRGRELSYNEQFFGPGTRLTVL.